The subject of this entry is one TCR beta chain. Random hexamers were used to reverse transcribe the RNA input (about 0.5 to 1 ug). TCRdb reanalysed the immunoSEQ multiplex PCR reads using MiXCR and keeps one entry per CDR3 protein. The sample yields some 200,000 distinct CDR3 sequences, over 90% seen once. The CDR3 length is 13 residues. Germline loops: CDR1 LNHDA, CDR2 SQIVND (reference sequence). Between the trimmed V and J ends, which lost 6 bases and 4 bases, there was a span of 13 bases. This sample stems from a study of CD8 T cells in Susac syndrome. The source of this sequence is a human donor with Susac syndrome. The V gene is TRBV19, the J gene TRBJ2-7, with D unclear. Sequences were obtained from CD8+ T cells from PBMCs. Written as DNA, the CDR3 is TGTGCCAGTAGATCCGACTGGGATTACGAGCAGTACTTC. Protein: CASRSDWDYEQYF.